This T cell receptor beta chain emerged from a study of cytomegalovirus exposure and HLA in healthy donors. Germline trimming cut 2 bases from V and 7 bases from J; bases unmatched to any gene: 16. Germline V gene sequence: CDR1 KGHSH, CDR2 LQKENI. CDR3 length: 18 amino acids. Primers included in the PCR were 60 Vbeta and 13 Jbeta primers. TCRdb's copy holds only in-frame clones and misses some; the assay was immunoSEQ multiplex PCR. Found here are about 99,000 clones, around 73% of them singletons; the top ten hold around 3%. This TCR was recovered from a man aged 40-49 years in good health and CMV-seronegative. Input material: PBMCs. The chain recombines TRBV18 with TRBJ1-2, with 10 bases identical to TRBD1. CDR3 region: CASSPYTGTGDLGSGYTF. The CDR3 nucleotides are TGTGCCAGCTCACCATACACCGGGACAGGGGACCTGGGGAGTGGCTACACCTTC.